This T cell receptor (beta chain) originates from a study of cytomegalovirus exposure and HLA in healthy donors (dated by TCRdb to 2016 to 2017). Regarding the complete study: An earlier analysis of under 600 of the donors reported 250 to 350 Gb of sequence data and approximately 110 million unique TCR beta sequences from 150 million to 200 million T cells. To study patterns of TCR occurrence, a later analysis re-analyzed previously published TCR beta repertoires from 500 to 850 donors and added high-resolution HLA genotyping. All discovery cohort repertoires had been generated on a single sequencing platform. To predict cytomegalovirus infection status, the study brought together high-throughput TCR immunosequencing, statistical association of individual TCRs with disease status, and machine learning. The number of donors typed differed by locus, with roughly 629-640 for A, B, C, DRB1 and DQB1, around 560 for DQA1, 600 to 610 for DPA1, and approximately 470 for DPB1. Because of strong linkage in the cohort, roughly five DR-DQ haplotypes were treated as single units for association and clustering. Among some 400 genotyped donors of the cohort, an average of approximately 250,000 unique TCR beta nucleotide sequences were sequenced per donor, roughly a sixth of them non-productive. A later genetic analysis used genome-wide SNP genotypes for about 60% of the roughly 670 donors, treating that subset as a discovery cohort. Both class I and class II loci were covered by HLA typing, at four-digit resolution. The study profiled the T cell repertoires of 666 subjects by immunosequencing and related them to cytomegalovirus serostatus. Approximately 300 gigabases of sequencing data and around 80 million unique TCR sequences made up an early release that covered around 640 HLA-typed donors. An earlier analysis of approximately 580 of the donors used high-throughput TCR beta sequencing to judge whether each TCR beta V gene segment behaved as functional or pseudogenic. Rather than drawing on any new phenotypic data, the later analysis identified candidate immune exposures from TCR beta sequences and the way those sequences occurred across donors. The study was designed to test whether signatures of past pathogen exposure could be identified by cataloging public T cell receptors. In addition to the first cohort of 666 subjects, a separate validation cohort of 100 to 150 different subjects was used. Donor age, sex, ethnicity and CMV serostatus were compiled together with the repertoire data. Of the roughly 400 genotyped donors, roughly 80% fell in the genetic ancestry cluster associated with self-reported Caucasian donors.

Results and caveats for the whole study, not just this receptor: HLA typing was unavailable for some donors at each locus, so association tests used only the typed subset. In a later analysis, 15,000 to 20,000 TCR beta sequences were associated with specific HLA alleles at a false discovery rate of 0.05. A cluster of highly shared sequence variants was judged likely to be a technical artifact of the sequencing pipeline. About 17 rarely observed V segments, including chromosome 9 orphons, were excluded from the earlier analysis of some 590 of the donors because counts were too low. Three of the identified cytomegalovirus-associated TCR beta chains were confirmed in vitro to be specific for cytomegalovirus antigens. V-gene and J-gene trimming of TCR beta chains was associated with a missense DCLRE1C variant in a later genetic analysis, and the association was replicated in an independent cohort. A further reported finding was that TCR beta sequences accurately predicted the HLA-A and HLA-B alleles for most subjects in the first cohort. Across donors, most TCR sequences were observed very rarely, whereas some public TCRs were present in many individuals. Correlated functional status among segregating V segments might be attributable to linkage disequilibrium, but an unknown experimental factor could not be ruled out. CMV serostatus was the only immune exposure information available for the cohort. Some IMGT-functional V segments, including TRBV6-2 and TRBV6-3, could not be distinguished by the 87-base-pair reads and were therefore excluded. The study listed 150 to 200 TCR beta chains as associated with cytomegalovirus. A later analysis found that HLA-associated TCR beta chains were more clonally expanded and had lower generation probabilities than equally common non-associated chains. The authors suggested that the approach could potentially be extended to other disease states and immunological phenotypes. In an earlier analysis of about 600 of the donors, most TCR beta V segments appeared in productive rearrangements about 87% or about 30% of the time, broadly matching IMGT annotations. The presence/absence analyses assumed that sequencing depth was roughly uniform across donors, and that assumption may not be true. According to a later analysis, TCR association rates differed among HLA loci, with DRB1 alleles showing the most associated TCRs and HLA-C alleles showing the fewest. According to a later analysis, most CMV-associated TCR beta chains appeared to be HLA-restricted, and the HLA associations seemed to be driven largely by CMV exposure. In a later genetic analysis, fewer N-insertions in productive TCRs were reported among donors in an Asian-associated ancestry cluster than the approximately 670-donor mean. In both the original and validation cohorts, the classifier was reported to diagnose cytomegalovirus status with high specificity and sensitivity. In this cohort, only TCR beta chains were sequenced, and detectable features were limited by the absence of alpha or paired-chain data. When HLA alleles, especially DR and DQ, strongly co-occurred, attributing TCR associations to individual alleles was difficult. According to a later analysis, parvovirus B19, influenza, CMV and Epstein-Barr virus appeared linked to several top co-occurrence clusters.

This clone was picked up a small number of times. No cognate antigen has been identified for it. One end of the junction is discordant with germline, which a read error may explain. Library construction relied on the immunoSEQ multiplex PCR assay. For the multiplex PCR, a mixture combining 60 forward primers for TCR Vbeta segments and 13 reverse primers for TCR Jbeta segments was used. The CDR3 region of rearranged TCR beta genes was amplified from genomic DNA with a multiplex PCR assay. On the Illumina HiSeq System, the amplified TCR beta libraries were sequenced as 87-base-pair reads. The study's own analysis went as follows. In a later analysis, 77 million or so unique TCR beta chains were counted across the approximately 670 repertoires, and roughly 10 million of these chains were shared by at least two donors. Raw reads were error-corrected and collapsed into unique sequences by a nearest-neighbor algorithm in which closely related sequences were merged to remove PCR and sequencing errors. V, D and J gene segments were assigned by aligning CDR3 sequences to IMGT reference sequences. For a sequence to be retained, at least a six-nucleotide match to both a V gene segment and a J gene segment was required. Rearrangements were classified as productive when the CDR3 lacked stop codons and remained in frame with V and J, and all other rearrangements were classified as non-productive. Following IMGT convention, CDR3 was defined as the stretch from the second conserved V-encoded cysteine to the conserved J-encoded phenylalanine. The earlier analysis of 500 to 650 of the donors excluded any sequence lacking an unambiguous match to a single V gene segment. In an earlier analysis of approximately 610 of the donors, V segments were called functional above 56.7% productive rearrangements and were called segregating when the between-donor standard deviation exceeded 5%. A statistical classification framework was built to diagnose cytomegalovirus status from the catalog of TCR beta chain sequences. A later analysis assigned V and J genes by comparing TCR nucleotide sequences with IMGT/GENE-DB human TR gene sequences. Using the TCRdist pipeline, a later analysis assigned CDR3 sequences along with most-parsimonious VDJ recombination scenarios. In a later analysis, each TCR beta chain was defined by its CDR3 amino acid sequence together with its V-gene family, and reads lacking a unique V-gene family were excluded. A later analysis removed 592 highly shared, low-generation-probability nucleotide sequences to deal with suspected cross-contamination and a sequencing artifact. For each public chain, a later analysis derived a clonal expansion index from normalized ranks of inferred template counts within each repertoire. In a later analysis, generation probabilities were computed with a VDJ recombination model fitted to out-of-frame rearrangements, and the resulting probabilities were checked against IGoR. Hypergeometric tests were used in a later analysis to score TCR-TCR, TCR-HLA and TCR-CMV co-occurrence, with a repertoire-size bias correction applied to the TCR pairs. To estimate false discovery rates, a later analysis permuted the HLA or CMV assignments 20 times. In a later analysis, co-occurring TCRs were grouped using DBSCAN, with TCRdist sequence similarity added in when clustering inside HLA-allele-positive subsets. Co-occurrence clustering excluded repertoires with fewer than 30,000 or more than 120,000 public chains, plus five with anomalous nucleotide sharing. Sourced from immuneACCESS, this table was stored by TCRdb with only in-frame sequences that have V and J called. A share of the clones is absent; for the studies checked, an unresolved V gene accounts for under half, and the remainder has no known explanation. For V, J and clone size, that table is used; D and trimming come from the DNA. For this sample there are more than 150,000 clones; around 80% appear just once. The top ten hold about 7.7% of the sample.

In the germline V gene (reference sequence), CDR1 corresponds to SSHAT and CDR2 to FNYEAQ. From the cysteine through the phenylalanine, the CDR3 covers 16 amino acids. CDR3 DNA is the only sequence kept; it has 48 bases, read in frame from the first base. In total, roughly 670 healthy bone marrow donors made up the cohort. All cohort members were sampled while nominally healthy, although unrecorded immune exposures were likely present. The donor tested CMV seropositive, placing the donor among the 250 to 300 seropositive members of the cohort. A peripheral blood sample was provided by each donor, and peripheral blood mononuclear cells were used for TCR beta sequencing. The Qiagen DNeasy Blood Extraction Kit was used to extract genomic DNA from the blood cell samples.

The source is a woman aged 40 to 50 in good health and CMV-seropositive. This sequence uses TRBV7-7 and TRBJ2-1; TRBD2 might be the D gene, on 6 matching bases. What was sequenced was PBMCs. The nucleotide sequence is given as TGTGCTAGCAGCTTAAACCGGGGGAGCTCCTACAATGAGCAGTTCTTC. It translates as CASSLNRGSSYNEQFF.